The rows below give T cell receptor beta chains drawn from one sample of a study of blood T cell repertoires in COVID-19. The protocol was immunoSEQ multiplex PCR, while the TCRdb copy is restricted to in-frame clones and leaves out a portion. The sample consists of about 260,000 clones, approximately 90% of them appearing once. The material sequenced was PBMCs or T cells enriched from blood (not recorded which). These receptors were obtained from a woman in her twenties or thirties with acute COVID-19. The CDR3 runs from the conserved cysteine through the conserved F or W. The order of the fields is CDR3 DNA, CDR3 protein, D gene, V gene, CDR3 length, J gene, clone size. D genes are given only for firm matches. Clone size, where shown, is once, few, many, or a class for clones that have expanded.

TGTGCCAGCACGATGATGTCAGGGCCTGGAAACACCATATATTTT	CASTMMSGPGNTIYF	NA	TRBV28	15	TRBJ1-3	NA
TGTGCCACCAGCAGAGATCGAGGAGGGGGCGGCGAGCAGTACTTC	CATSRDRGGGGEQYF	NA	TRBV15	15	TRBJ2-7	NA
TGTGCCAGCAGCAAAGCTAGCGAGGGACAAGAGACCCAGTACTTC	CASSKASEGQETQYF	NA	TRBV11-2	15	TRBJ2-5	NA
TGCAGCGTTGCGGTAGCGGGAGTGGCAGATACGCAGTATTTT	CSVAVAGVADTQYF	TRBD2	TRBV29-1	14	TRBJ2-3	NA
TGTGCCAGCAGCGGACAGCCCTTCGATACGCAGTATTTT	CASSGQPFDTQYF	NA	TRBV7-3	13	TRBJ2-3	NA
TGTGCTAGTGGTTTGGGAATAACAGGGAACACCGGGGAGCTGTTTTTT	CASGLGITGNTGELFF	NA	TRBV12-5	16	TRBJ2-2	NA
TGTGCCACCAGAGGACAGGGGACCCTCACCGGGGAGCTGTTTTTT	CATRGQGTLTGELFF	TRBD1	TRBV24-1	15	TRBJ2-2	NA
TGTGCCAGCTCACCACGACAGGGCGAACGAACAGATACGCAGTATTTT	CASSPRQGERTDTQYF	TRBD1	TRBV18	16	TRBJ2-3	NA
TGTGCCAGCTCACCGACCGGGACAGGGGCCTACGAGCAGTACTTC	CASSPTGTGAYEQYF	TRBD1	TRBV18	15	TRBJ2-7	NA
TGTGCCACCAGTGAGACACAGGGGAAACTGTTTTTT	CATSETQGKLFF	TRBD1	TRBV24-1	12	TRBJ1-4	NA
TGTGCCATCGAGTCTCGGGGAGATAACTATGGCTACACCTTC	CAIESRGDNYGYTF	NA	TRBV10-3	14	TRBJ1-2	NA
TGTGCCACCAGTGACCCAAGTGAGGACTCCTACAATGAGCAGTTCTTC	CATSDPSEDSYNEQFF	NA	TRBV24-1	16	TRBJ2-1	NA
TGTGCCAGCAGCCAAAGATCACAGGGAGGGGATGAAAAACTGTTTTTT	CASSQRSQGGDEKLFF	NA	TRBV7-9	16	TRBJ1-4	once
TGTGCCAGCAGCCTTTCACGGGAAAAACTGTTTTTT	CASSLSREKLFF	NA	TRBV14	12	TRBJ1-4	NA
TGTGCCAGCAGTTACGTAGGGCAGGGGAAAAACATTCAGTACTTC	CASSYVGQGKNIQYF	NA	TRBV6-6	15	TRBJ2-4	NA
TGTGCCAGCGCCCAGAACACAGATACGCAGTATTTT	CASAQNTDTQYF	NA	TRBV28	12	TRBJ2-3	NA
TGTGCCAGCAGCCAAAGGGGGAGCGCCACAGATACGCAGTATTTT	CASSQRGSATDTQYF	NA	TRBV25-1	15	TRBJ2-3	NA
TGTGCCAGCAGTGTGGGACAGGGGGGCGAGCAGTACTTC	CASSVGQGGEQYF	TRBD1	TRBV2	13	TRBJ2-7	NA
TGTGCCAGTACGAGGCCGGGACAGGGTATTCTTGAAGCTTTCTTT	CASTRPGQGILEAFF	TRBD1	TRBV7-2	15	TRBJ1-1	NA
TGTGCCAGCAGTCCCGGGACAGGGTACGAGCAGTACTTC	CASSPGTGYEQYF	TRBD1	TRBV6-5	13	TRBJ2-7	NA
TGTGCCAGCAGCTTCGTAGCGGTGAACACCGGGGAGCTGTTTTTT	CASSFVAVNTGELFF	NA	TRBV7-9	15	TRBJ2-2	NA
TGTGCCTGGGGACCATATGAAAAACTGTTTTTT	CAWGPYEKLFF	NA	TRBV30	11	TRBJ1-4	NA
TGTGCCAGCAGCATTGGACAGGGGTCGGGTACGCAGTATTTT	CASSIGQGSGTQYF	TRBD1	TRBV11-2	14	TRBJ2-3	NA
TGTGCCATCAGTGAGGGGCAGGGTTACGAGCAGTACTTC	CAISEGQGYEQYF	NA	TRBV10-3	13	TRBJ2-7	NA
TGTGCCAGCAGTTACTCGATTCCAGGCGTCAACACCGGGGAGCTGTTTTTT	CASSYSIPGVNTGELFF	NA	TRBV6-2/TRBV6-3	17	TRBJ2-2	NA
TGTGCCAGCAGTTACTCTTCTCAGTACAATGAGCAGTTCTTC	CASSYSSQYNEQFF	NA	TRBV6-5	14	TRBJ2-1	NA
TGTGCCAGCAGCTTGGGGGACAGGGGGATCACAGATACGCAGTATTTT	CASSLGDRGITDTQYF	TRBD1	TRBV5-4	16	TRBJ2-3	NA
TGTGCCAGCAGCGTAGGTGGGAGATCTGATACGCAGTATTTT	CASSVGGRSDTQYF	NA	TRBV9	14	TRBJ2-3	NA
TGTGCCAGCAGTCCCCGGGAGGGGGAGGCTGGGGCCAACGTCCTGACTTTC	CASSPREGEAGANVLTF	TRBD2	TRBV6-6	17	TRBJ2-6	NA
TGTGCCAGCAGCAAAGCGCCTGGGACAGGGTCGACCGGGGAGCTGTTTTTT	CASSKAPGTGSTGELFF	NA	TRBV21-1	17	TRBJ2-2	NA
TGTGCCAGCAGCGACCCCTCCCGTGGGGGGGGCGCGGGCGGCTACACCTTC	CASSDPSRGGGAGGYTF	NA	TRBV9	17	TRBJ1-2	NA
TGTGCCTGGAACCGGCAGGGGGTCCAACAGCCCCAGCATTTT	CAWNRQGVQQPQHF	TRBD1	TRBV30	14	TRBJ1-5	few
TGCGCCAGCAGCCCGACAGAGAGTAGCAATCAGCCCCAGCATTTT	CASSPTESSNQPQHF	NA	TRBV4-1	15	TRBJ1-5	NA
TGTGCCAGCAGTGACGGGAGGCTAGCGGGAGTGTTCAACGAGCAGTACTTC	CASSDGRLAGVFNEQYF	TRBD2	TRBV6-4	17	TRBJ2-7	NA
TGTGCCAGCAGCGGGACAGGGCTCGAACTGTTTTTT	CASSGTGLELFF	TRBD1	TRBV7-9	12	TRBJ1-4	NA
TGTGCCAGCCAAAGTTCGGGATGGGGTTATAGCAATCAGCCCCAGCATTTT	CASQSSGWGYSNQPQHF	NA	TRBV28	17	TRBJ1-5	NA
TGTGCCAGCAGCTTTGACAGACAGGGGGCAGGTGGCTACACCTTC	CASSFDRQGAGGYTF	TRBD1	TRBV7-9	15	TRBJ1-2	NA
TGTGCAAGTCGCTCGCCGGGACAGCCAAATTTAGGTGAAAAACTGTTTTTT	CASRSPGQPNLGEKLFF	NA	TRBV12-2	17	TRBJ1-4	NA
TGTGCCAGCAGCTTAGTATCTGCAGCTAACTATGGCTACACCTTC	CASSLVSAANYGYTF	NA	TRBV7-8	15	TRBJ1-2	NA
TGTGCCAGCAGCTCTAGGCCCCAGCGGGGTTATAGCACAGATACGCAGTATTTT	CASSSRPQRGYSTDTQYF	TRBD2	TRBV7-2	18	TRBJ2-3	NA
TGTGCCAGCAGCGGTAGCGGGTCCTACAATGAGCAGTTCTTC	CASSGSGSYNEQFF	TRBD2	TRBV11-2	14	TRBJ2-1	NA
TGCGCCAGCAGTGAGCACGGGACAGGGGGCGGCTACGAGCAGTACTTC	CASSEHGTGGGYEQYF	TRBD1	TRBV10-2	16	TRBJ2-7	NA
TGTGCCAGCAGACTGACAGGGGGTTATGACGGGGAGCTGTTTTTT	CASRLTGGYDGELFF	TRBD1	TRBV2	15	TRBJ2-2	NA
TGTGCCAGCAGTGTAGCCGGGACTAGCGGGAACAATGAGCAGTTCTTC	CASSVAGTSGNNEQFF	TRBD2	TRBV6-4	16	TRBJ2-1	NA
TGCGCCAGCAGTGAGTCGACTTCCCCTTGCCCGTACGAGCAGTACTTC	CASSESTSPCPYEQYF	NA	TRBV10-1	16	TRBJ2-7	NA
TGTGCCAGCAGATCTCGGGACAGGAATTACGAGCAGTACTTC	CASRSRDRNYEQYF	TRBD1	TRBV7-8	14	TRBJ2-7	NA
TGCAGCGTTGACAGGGGACAGGGCAGGGCTGAAGCTTTCTTT	CSVDRGQGRAEAFF	TRBD1	TRBV29-1	14	TRBJ1-1	NA
TGTGCCAGTAGTTCGATTATAGCGTCTAGCTCCTACGAGCAGTACTTC	CASSSIIASSSYEQYF	NA	TRBV19	16	TRBJ2-7	NA
TGTGCCAGCAGCTTAGCTACAGGGTGGGATAGCAATCAGCCCCAGCATTTT	CASSLATGWDSNQPQHF	NA	TRBV13	17	TRBJ1-5	NA